A single sample is the source of the 7 T cell receptor beta chains below, sequenced in a study of T cells in pancreatic ductal adenocarcinoma. Measured with immunoSEQ multiplex PCR; TCRdb has only the in-frame clones, and not every one. The profile shows more than 85,000 clones, about 95% of them singletons. Surgery without prior neoadjuvant therapy was the treatment of the selected pancreatic ductal adenocarcinoma patients. Sample: PBMCs. These TCRs come from a human donor with pancreatic ductal adenocarcinoma.

The rearrangement uses TRBV28 and TRBJ2-1, with TRBD2 matching over 8 bases. Germline loops: CDR1 MDHEN, CDR2 SYDVKM. This CDR3 comprises 12 residues. The V gene end was trimmed by 6 bases and the J gene end by 9 bases; junction bases not matched to a gene: 4. CDR3 bases: TGTGCCAGCAGCTTAGCGGGAAGTGAGCAGTTCTTC. This codes for CASSLAGSEQFF.

The chain employs TRBV5-4 and TRBJ2-3; TRBD1 is a possible D gene (5 bases). CDR3 length equals 18 residues. V was trimmed by 7 bases and J by 2 bases, leaving 26 bases between them. Germline CDR1 is SGHNT and CDR2 is YYREEE (reference sequence). The CDR3 loop is CASGVTGLNSVYTDTQYF. As DNA, the CDR3 is TGTGCCAGCGGAGTTACAGGCCTAAACTCAGTTTACACAGATACGCAGTATTTT.

V and J are TRBV6-1 and TRBJ2-7, with D perhaps TRBD1 (5 bases). The CDR3 is made up of 15 amino acids. Germline CDR1 reads MNHNS; CDR2 reads SASEGT. V was trimmed by 0 bases and J by 6 bases, leaving 15 bases between them. The DNA of the CDR3 is TGTGCCAGCAGTGAAGCGCGTAGGGGCTTCTTCGAGCAGTACTTC. Its protein is CASSEARRGFFEQYF.

The chain employs TRBV6-5 and TRBJ1-5; D perhaps matches TRBD1 (6 bases). This CDR3 is 13 amino acids long. Trimming cost V 8 bases and J 4 bases, with 12 bases left between them. Per germline, CDR1 MNHEY and CDR2 SVGAGI. CDR3 bases: TGTGCCAGCTCTTTACAGGGAAATCAGCCCCAGCATTTT. Residues: CASSLQGNQPQHF.

The V call is TRBV6-6, the J call TRBJ1-1; a weak D match, TRBD1 (6 bases). Trimming left V 2 bases short and J 9 bases short, with 19 bases between. The length of the CDR3 is 15 residues. The germline V gene has CDR1 MNHNY and CDR2 SVGAGI (reference sequence). The CDR3 loop reads CASSYPRAHREQAFF. In DNA form, the CDR3 reads TGTGCCAGCAGTTACCCGAGGGCGCACAGGGAACAAGCTTTCTTT.

This clone was seen once. The rearrangement joins TRBV7-3 to TRBJ2-6, with D perhaps TRBD1 (6 bases). V was pared by 3 bases and J by 1 base, with 7 bases between. The germline gives CDR1 SGHTA, CDR2 FQGTGA. This CDR3 is 15 amino acids long. This chain's CDR3 is CASSFQGSGANVLTF. The DNA of the CDR3 is TGTGCCAGCAGCTTTCAGGGGTCTGGGGCCAACGTCCTGACTTTC. The whole variable domain, remainder taken from reference TRBV7-3 and TRBJ2-6, is GAGVSQTPSNKVTEKGKYVELRCDPISGHTALYWYRQSLGQGPEFLIYFQGTGAADDSGLPNDRFFAVRPEGSVSTLKIQRTERGDSAVYLCASSFQGSGANVLTFGAGSRLTVL.

The genes are TRBV5-6 and TRBJ1-1; 8 nucleotides line up with TRBD1. V was pared by 1 base and J by 0 bases, with 5 bases of the junction left unmatched. The CDR3 extends over 16 amino acids. Germline assignment: CDR1 SGHDT and CDR2 YYEEEE. The CDR3 nucleotides read TGTGCCAGCAGCTTGTGGACAGGGTTCATGAACACTGAAGCTTTCTTT. Amino acid sequence: CASSLWTGFMNTEAFF. The variable domain in full, with the rest retrieved from reference TRBV5-6 and TRBJ1-1, is DAGVTQSPTHLIKTRGQQVTLRCSPKSGHDTVSWYQQALGQGPQFIFQYYEEEERQRGNFPDRFSGHQFPNYSSELNVNALLLGDSALYLCASSLWTGFMNTEAFFGQGTRLTVV.